The T cell receptor (beta chain) described here comes from a study of tumor and adjacent non-tumor tissue in lung cancer. The study, taken as a whole, reports: Tumor repertoires had a smaller top 100 clone share than normal lung.

This sample's RNA came from whole unsorted tissue. Chemotherapy-naive patients with new lung cancer underwent thoracic surgery in China, August–late 2014. A modified ARM-PCR protocol with three rounds of nested PCR amplified TCRbeta. MiXCR, applied by TCRdb to the multiplex PCR reads, yields one record per CDR3 protein. The sample records 81,000 or so distinct CDR3 sequences, 75% to 90% being singletons. Germline V gives CDR1 DFQATT, CDR2 SNEGSKA (reference sequence). The CDR3 covers 13 residues. Worth noting for this clonotype: Its antigen is currently unknown. One junction end disagrees with the germline gene, perhaps due to a read error.

Input material: lung tumor tissue. The receptor comes from a woman aged 45-65 years with non-small cell lung cancer. The chain couples TRBV20-1 to TRBJ2-2; D remains ambiguous. The CDR3 region is CSARVGSTGELFF. The CDR3 nucleotides read TGCAGTGCTAGAGTGGGTTCCACCGGCGAGCTGTTTTTT.